Sequencing of this TCR beta chain was carried out in a study of T cell responses to AZD1222 COVID-19 vaccine. Germline lookup yields CDR1 ENHRY and CDR2 SYGVKD. The CDR3 is made up of 17 amino acids. Trimming removed 3 bases at V and 0 bases at J, with 15 bases between. Sequenced by immunoSEQ multiplex PCR; TCRdb stores in-frame clones only, minus some. The repertoire has some 280,000 clones, 90% to 95% of them found once; the top ten carry roughly 0.5%. The sequence was collected from an adult who received the AZD1222 COVID-19 vaccine. The sequencing used peripheral blood, collected 28 days after the second AZD1222 dose. This sequence joins TRBV10-3 and TRBJ1-5, with D unresolved. CDR3 sequence (DNA): TGTGCCATCAGTGAAGAGAGCTTCGTTTATAGCAATCAGCCCCAGCATTTT. It encodes CAISEESFVYSNQPQHF.